The next 25 T cell receptor beta chains were all read from a single sample in a study of blood T cell repertoires in COVID-19. Produced via immunoSEQ multiplex PCR; TCRdb's table is partial and in-frame only. The sample lists roughly 150,000 clones, around 80% occurring once. Sequenced: peripheral blood. Every receptor here comes from a woman between 65 and 79 years old who had recovered from COVID-19.

The chain has TRBV28 and TRBJ2-3; TRBD1 is a possible D gene (5 bases). Germline CDR1 is MDHEN and CDR2 is SYDVKM. The V end was cut by 2 bases, the J end by 0 bases, with 9 bases between. This CDR3 is built from 15 residues. The CDR3 region has the DNA TGTGCCAGCAGTTTACCCCAGGGAAGCACAGATACGCAGTATTTT. Its protein is CASSLPQGSTDTQYF.

V is TRBV10-3 and J is TRBJ1-1, with 8 positions matching TRBD1. The CDR3 extends over 14 amino acids. CDR1 is ENHRY, CDR2 SYGVKD, per germline. V shed 2 bases, J shed 4 bases, and the junction held 3 bases outside the gene matches. CDR3 residues: CAISELTGGTEAFF. The CDR3 DNA reads as TGTGCCATCAGTGAGCTCACAGGGGGCACTGAAGCTTTCTTT.

Only one count was recorded for this clone. The chain combines TRBV6-5 with TRBJ2-7; the match to TRBD1 covers 7 bases. The CDR3 loop spans 15 amino acids. In germline, CDR1 is MNHEY, CDR2 SVGAGI. The V segment lost 8 bases and the J segment 0 bases; nucleotides outside the gene matches: 10. CDR3 bases: TGTGCCAGCGGCAGGGGGTCCTCCAGCTCCTACGAGCAGTACTTC. Its protein is CASGRGSSSSYEQYF.

This clone occurred a few times. The rearrangement links TRBV28 to TRBJ1-5, with a possible D match to TRBD1 (5 bases). Germline CDR1 reads MDHEN; CDR2 reads SYDVKM. The CDR3 spans 15 residues. Trimming cost V 6 bases and J 2 bases, with 14 bases left between them. CDR3 nucleotides: TGTGCCAGCAGCCCGACAGTGACTGGCAATCAGCCCCAGCATTTT. Translating it yields CASSPTVTGNQPQHF.

This clone occurred a few times. The rearrangement joins TRBV6-2 or TRBV6-3 to TRBJ1-1; D may be TRBD1 (5 bases). CDR3 length: 14 residues. CDR1 and CDR2 (germline): MNHEY, SVGEGT. Trimming cost V 0 bases and J 3 bases, with 8 bases left between them. In nucleotides, the CDR3 is TGTGCCAGCAGTTACTCGGGGGGTTACACTGAAGCTTTCTTT. It specifies CASSYSGGYTEAFF.

The rearrangement uses TRBV18 and TRBJ1-2; 8 bases agree with TRBD1. Trimming at V came to 1 base and at J to 7 bases, leaving 11 bases not matched to a gene. The CDR3 totals 16 residues. Per germline, CDR1 KGHSH and CDR2 LQKENI. CDR3: CASSPRGVQGAAGYTF. CDR3 coding DNA: TGTGCCAGCTCACCACGCGGGGTCCAGGGGGCTGCTGGCTACACCTTC.

The gene calls are TRBV18 and TRBJ1-2; 9 nucleotides agree with TRBD1. The germline V gene encodes CDR1 KGHSH and CDR2 LQKENI. The CDR3 has 15 residues. V shed 3 bases and J 3 bases; nucleotides not matched to a gene: 5. CDR3 residues: CASSPSTGGDYGYTF. DNA of the CDR3: TGTGCCAGCTCACCCTCGACAGGGGGGGACTATGGCTACACCTTC.

The chain couples TRBV3-1 (or the pseudogene TRBV3-2) to TRBJ1-3, with TRBD1 as a possible D gene (5 bases). Trimming removed 5 bases at V and 3 bases at J, with 8 bases between. Germline V gene lookup returns CDR1 LGHDT and CDR2 YNNKEL (reference sequence). CDR3 length: 13 residues. The CDR3 bases are TGTGCCAGCAGCTCGGGGGGTGGAAACACCATATATTTT. Residues: CASSSGGGNTIYF.

J is TRBJ1-5 and V is TRBV12-5, with TRBD1 matching over 9 bases. Germline values: CDR1 LGHNT, CDR2 FRNRAP. The length of the CDR3 is 16 residues. With V trimmed by 6 bases and J by 6 bases, 12 bases remained unmatched. DNA for the CDR3: TGTGCTAGTGGGACACGCATACAGGGGGCGGGTCAGCCCCAGCATTTT. Encoded protein: CASGTRIQGAGQPQHF.

This rearrangement joins TRBV9 to TRBJ2-5; 8 bases line up with TRBD2. Germline loops: CDR1 SGDLS, CDR2 YYNGEE. V trimming: 7 bases; J trimming: 5 bases; junction bases outside the gene matches: 10. The CDR3 runs 14 residues. The CDR3 coding sequence is TGTGCCAGCGGGGCCGGGAGGGCCGGCGAGACCCAGTACTTC. Translated: CASGAGRAGETQYF.

The V and J genes are TRBV29-1 and TRBJ2-7, with TRBD2 identical over 8 bases. This CDR3 is 15 amino acids long. With V trimmed by 2 bases and J by 1 base, 7 bases remained unmatched. Germline CDR1 and CDR2: SQVTM and ANQGSEA. The CDR3 nucleotides read TGCAGCGTTGAATGGTTTCGCGGGGGGTCCTACGAGCAGTACTTC. This codes for CSVEWFRGGSYEQYF.

This chain uses TRBV5-8 with TRBJ1-5, with TRBD1 matching 10 bases. V lost 4 bases to trimming and J lost 5 bases; unmatched junction nucleotides: 6. The CDR3 contains 15 residues. Germline lookup yields CDR1 SGHTS and CDR2 YDEGEE. The CDR3 bases are TGTGCCAGCAGCCTCGACAGGGGGCTGGATCAGCCCCAGCATTTT. Its translation: CASSLDRGLDQPQHF. Using reference TRBV5-8 and TRBJ1-5 for the parts outside the CDR3, the full variable domain is EAGVTQSPTHLIKTRGQQATLRCSPISGHTSVYWYQQALGLGLQFLLWYDEGEERNRGNFPPRFSGRQFPNYSSELNVNALELEDSALYLCASSLDRGLDQPQHFGDGTRLSIL.

This clone was observed a few times. This rearrangement joins TRBV5-1 to TRBJ2-7; D might be TRBD1 (6 bases). The CDR3 has 14 amino acids. V was shortened by 7 bases and J by 5 bases, with 19 bases between the two germline ends. Germline V gene sequence: CDR1 SGHRS, CDR2 YFSETQ. CDR3 region: CASRPQTGSDEQYF. The CDR3 DNA sequence: TGCGCCAGCCGCCCCCAGACAGGTTCCGACGAGCAGTACTTC.

The chain is built from TRBV5-4 and TRBJ2-2, with 8 bases aligning to TRBD2. Germline CDR1 SGHNT, CDR2 YYREEE (reference sequence). The V gene end was trimmed by 4 bases and the J gene end by 6 bases; junction bases not matched to a gene: 11. This CDR3 has 16 amino acids. CDR3 nucleotide sequence: TGTGCCAGCAGCCCCGGGCGGGGGGCGACGGCCGGGGAGCTGTTTTTT. This encodes CASSPGRGATAGELFF.

CDR3 in amino acids: CASSSAGDTEAFF. For the CDR3, the DNA is TGCGCCAGCAGCTCCGCCGGGGACACTGAAGCTTTCTTT. The V and J genes are TRBV5-1 and TRBJ1-1; D is unclear. Per germline, CDR1 SGHRS and CDR2 YFSETQ. The CDR3 runs 13 residues. The V gene lost 3 bases and the J gene lost 3 bases, with 9 bases spanning the gap.

The V call is TRBV7-8, the J call TRBJ1-6; D gene unclear. CDR3 length: 15 amino acids. Trimming cost V 4 bases and J 7 bases, with 14 bases left between them. The germline CDR1 and CDR2 sequences are SGHVS and FQNEAQ. The CDR3 spells CASSSLRSPNSPLHF. CDR3 nucleotide sequence: TGTGCCAGCAGCTCCCTTCGGTCCCCGAATTCACCCCTCCACTTT.

In this sample, this clone turned up many times. The chain recombines TRBV5-1 with TRBJ2-1, with 8 bases fitting TRBD2. Germline V gene lookup returns CDR1 SGHRS and CDR2 YFSETQ. V shed 0 bases and J 6 bases; nucleotides not matched to a gene: 2. The CDR3 runs to 14 residues. This chain's CDR3 is CASSLALAGNEQFF. CDR3 DNA: TGCGCCAGCAGCTTGGCGCTAGCGGGCAATGAGCAGTTCTTC.

The J gene is TRBJ1-2, the V gene TRBV27; tentative D call: TRBD1 (5 bases). The CDR3 is 14 residues long. V was cut by 2 bases and J by 0 bases, with 7 bases left in between. Germline V gives CDR1 MNHEY, CDR2 SMNVEV (reference sequence). For the CDR3, the DNA is TGTGCCAGCAGTTTAAGGGGCCCTAACTATGGCTACACCTTC. Its translation: CASSLRGPNYGYTF.

The chain joins TRBV3-1 (or the pseudogene TRBV3-2) to TRBJ2-7, with D possibly being TRBD1 (5 bases). CDR1 is LGHDT, CDR2 YNNKEL, per germline (reference sequence). The CDR3 covers 17 residues. Trimming pared 4 bases from V and 3 bases from J, leaving 22 bases between. CDR3 loop: CASSPGWGRATNYEQYF. CDR3 bases: TGTGCCAGCAGCCCCGGGTGGGGCCGGGCGACAAACTACGAGCAGTACTTC.

The chain links TRBV28 to TRBJ2-2, with TRBD1 as a possible D gene (5 bases). V lost 4 bases, J lost 5 bases, and 8 bases lay in between. CDR1 and CDR2 from the germline V gene are MDHEN and SYDVKM. The CDR3 runs 13 residues. The CDR3 here is CASSSQGTGELFF. The CDR3 nucleotides are TGTGCCAGCAGTTCCCAGGGAACCGGGGAGCTGTTTTTT.

The chain links TRBV5-5 to TRBJ2-7; D is perhaps TRBD2 (7 bases). From germline, CDR1 is SGHKS and CDR2 YYEKEE (reference sequence). This CDR3 spans 16 amino acids. V was clipped by 4 bases and J by 4 bases, with 21 bases between them. CDR3 in amino acids: CASSPARGGRGYEQYF. The CDR3, as DNA: TGTGCCAGCAGCCCGGCGAGGGGGGGGCGGGGATACGAGCAGTACTTC.

CDR3 sequence: CASSPGGASNTEAFF. The CDR3 DNA sequence: TGTGCCAGCAGCCCGGGGGGGGCTTCGAACACTGAAGCTTTCTTT. The chain employs TRBV3-1 (or the pseudogene TRBV3-2) and TRBJ1-1; a weak D match, TRBD1 (6 bases). Germline assignment: CDR1 LGHDT and CDR2 YNNKEL (reference sequence). V was shortened by 4 bases and J by 1 base, with 13 bases between the two germline ends. The CDR3 runs to 15 residues.

V is TRBV7-2 and J is TRBJ1-5; the match to TRBD1 covers 10 bases. Unmatched junction bases numbered 11, after V lost 5 bases and J lost 1 base. This CDR3 contains 18 residues. The germline V gene has CDR1 SGHTA and CDR2 FQGNSA. The CDR3 DNA reads as TGTGCCAGCAGCCTCCGTCCCGGGACAGGGGAAAGCAATCAGCCCCAGCATTTT. It yields the protein CASSLRPGTGESNQPQHF.

The chain employs TRBV7-3 and TRBJ1-1, with 9 bases lining up with TRBD1. CDR1 and CDR2 (germline): SGHTA, FQGTGA. Germline trimming cut 5 bases from V and 0 bases from J; bases unmatched to any gene: 4. The CDR3 contains 15 residues. The CDR3 loop reads CASSPGTGMNTEAFF. Written as DNA, the CDR3 is TGTGCCAGCAGCCCGGGGACAGGGATGAACACTGAAGCTTTCTTT.

The gene calls are TRBV7-9 and TRBJ2-7; 10 positions agree with TRBD2. CDR3 length equals 15 residues. V was clipped by 5 bases and J by 10 bases; unmatched bases: 14. CDR1 and CDR2 from the germline V gene are SEHNR and FQNEAQ (reference sequence). The CDR3 DNA is TGTGCCAGCAGCCCGGCTAGCGGGAGTCCCTTTCCCCAGTACTTC. Protein: CASSPASGSPFPQYF.